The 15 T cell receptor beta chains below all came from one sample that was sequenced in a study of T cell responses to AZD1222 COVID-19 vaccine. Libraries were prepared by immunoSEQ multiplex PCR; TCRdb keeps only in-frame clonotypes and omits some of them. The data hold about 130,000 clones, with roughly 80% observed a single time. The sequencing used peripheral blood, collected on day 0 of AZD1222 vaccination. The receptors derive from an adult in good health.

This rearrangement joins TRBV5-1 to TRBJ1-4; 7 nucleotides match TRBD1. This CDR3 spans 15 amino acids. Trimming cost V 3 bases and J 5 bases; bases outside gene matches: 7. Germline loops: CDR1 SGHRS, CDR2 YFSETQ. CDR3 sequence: CASSSSTGSNEKLFF. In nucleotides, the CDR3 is TGCGCCAGCAGCTCCTCGACAGGGTCGAATGAAAAACTGTTTTTT.

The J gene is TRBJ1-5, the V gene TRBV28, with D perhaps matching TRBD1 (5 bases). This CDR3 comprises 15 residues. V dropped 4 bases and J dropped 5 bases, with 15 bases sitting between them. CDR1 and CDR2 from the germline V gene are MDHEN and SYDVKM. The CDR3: CASSSLWGVDQPQHF. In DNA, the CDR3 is TGTGCCAGCAGTTCGCTTTGGGGGGTTGATCAGCCCCAGCATTTT.

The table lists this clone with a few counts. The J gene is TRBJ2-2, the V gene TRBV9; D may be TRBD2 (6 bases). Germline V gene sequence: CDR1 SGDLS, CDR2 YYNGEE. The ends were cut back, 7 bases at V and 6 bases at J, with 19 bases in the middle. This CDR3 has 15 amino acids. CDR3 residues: CASGEEGRWAGELFF. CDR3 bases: TGTGCCAGCGGAGAGGAGGGGCGGTGGGCCGGGGAGCTGTTTTTT.

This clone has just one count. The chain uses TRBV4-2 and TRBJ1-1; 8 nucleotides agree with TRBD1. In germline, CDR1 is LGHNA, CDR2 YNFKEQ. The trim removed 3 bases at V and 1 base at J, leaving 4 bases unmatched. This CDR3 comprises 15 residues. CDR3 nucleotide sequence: TGTGCCAGCAGCCATGCCGGGACAGGGAACACTGAAGCTTTCTTT. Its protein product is CASSHAGTGNTEAFF.

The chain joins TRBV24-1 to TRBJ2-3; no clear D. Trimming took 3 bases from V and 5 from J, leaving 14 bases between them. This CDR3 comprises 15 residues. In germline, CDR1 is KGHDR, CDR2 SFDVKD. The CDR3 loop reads CATSDHPDGRDTQYF. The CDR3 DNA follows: TGTGCCACCAGTGATCACCCGGATGGAAGAGATACGCAGTATTTT.

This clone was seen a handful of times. The CDR3 nucleotides are TGTGCCAGCAGCCGGGAACAAAGTCAGCCCCAGCATTTT. Its protein is CASSREQSQPQHF. The V gene is TRBV3-1 (or the pseudogene TRBV3-2), the J gene TRBJ1-5; no clear D. CDR1 is LGHDT, CDR2 YNNKEL, per germline (reference sequence). V was clipped by 4 bases and J by 6 bases, with 10 bases between them. The length of the CDR3 is 13 residues.

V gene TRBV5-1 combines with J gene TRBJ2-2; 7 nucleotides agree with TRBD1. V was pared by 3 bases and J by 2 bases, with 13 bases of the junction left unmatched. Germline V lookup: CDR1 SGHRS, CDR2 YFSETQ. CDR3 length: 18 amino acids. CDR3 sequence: CASSSGQANRENTGELFF. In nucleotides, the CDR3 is TGCGCCAGCAGCTCCGGACAGGCAAATAGGGAAAACACCGGGGAGCTGTTTTTT.

CDR3 coding DNA: TGCGCCAGCAGCTTGGATCTGGGGACGGAGACCCAGTACTTC. The encoded protein is CASSLDLGTETQYF. The genes are TRBV5-1 and TRBJ2-5; D may be TRBD1 or TRBD2 (5 bases each). There are 14 residues in the CDR3. The germline CDR1 and CDR2 sequences are SGHRS and YFSETQ. Trimming shortened V by 0 bases and J by 5 bases, and 11 bases separated the two germline ends.

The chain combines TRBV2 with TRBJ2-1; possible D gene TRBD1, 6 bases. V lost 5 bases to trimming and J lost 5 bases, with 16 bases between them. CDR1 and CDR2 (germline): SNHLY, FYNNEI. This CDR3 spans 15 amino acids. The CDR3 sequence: CASSSGGHGNNEQFF. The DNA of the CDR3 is TGTGCCAGCAGTAGTGGGGGCCACGGCAACAATGAGCAGTTCTTC.

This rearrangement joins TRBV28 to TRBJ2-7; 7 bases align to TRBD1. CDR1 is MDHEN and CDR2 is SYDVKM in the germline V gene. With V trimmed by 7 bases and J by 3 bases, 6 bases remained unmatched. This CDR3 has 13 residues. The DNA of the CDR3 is TGTGCCAGCAATCGATACAGGGGCTACGAGCAGTACTTC. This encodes CASNRYRGYEQYF.

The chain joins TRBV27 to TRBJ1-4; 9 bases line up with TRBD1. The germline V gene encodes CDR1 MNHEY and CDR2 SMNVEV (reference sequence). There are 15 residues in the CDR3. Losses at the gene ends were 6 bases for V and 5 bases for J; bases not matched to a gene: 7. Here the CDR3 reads CASRPQGAGNEKLFF. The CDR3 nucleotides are TGTGCCAGCAGGCCACAGGGGGCAGGGAATGAAAAACTGTTTTTT.

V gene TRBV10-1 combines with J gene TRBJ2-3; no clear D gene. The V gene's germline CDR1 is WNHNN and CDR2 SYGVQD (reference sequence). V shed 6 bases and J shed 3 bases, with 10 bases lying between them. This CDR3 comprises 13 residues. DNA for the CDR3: TGCGCCAGCAGCACTCGGGCGACAGATACGCAGTATTTT. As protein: CASSTRATDTQYF.

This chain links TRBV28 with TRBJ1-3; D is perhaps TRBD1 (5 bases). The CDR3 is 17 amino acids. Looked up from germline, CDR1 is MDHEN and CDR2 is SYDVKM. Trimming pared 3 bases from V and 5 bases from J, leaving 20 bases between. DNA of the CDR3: TGTGCCAGCAGTTTGACCTTTGACAGCCGCGGCAGAAACACCATATATTTT. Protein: CASSLTFDSRGRNTIYF.

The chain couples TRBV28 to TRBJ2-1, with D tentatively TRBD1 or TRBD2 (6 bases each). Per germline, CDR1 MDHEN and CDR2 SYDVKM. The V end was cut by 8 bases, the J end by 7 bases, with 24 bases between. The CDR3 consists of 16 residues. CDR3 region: CASAKGDGGAKNEQFF. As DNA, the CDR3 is TGTGCCAGCGCCAAGGGGGATGGCGGGGCCAAGAATGAGCAGTTCTTC.

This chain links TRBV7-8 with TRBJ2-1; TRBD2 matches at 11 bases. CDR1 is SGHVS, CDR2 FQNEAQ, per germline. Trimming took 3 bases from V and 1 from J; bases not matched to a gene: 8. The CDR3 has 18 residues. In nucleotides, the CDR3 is TGTGCCAGCAGCTTCACTCTAGCGGGGGGCCGATCCTACAATGAGCAGTTCTTC. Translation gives CASSFTLAGGRSYNEQFF. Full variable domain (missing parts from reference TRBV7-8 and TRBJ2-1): GAGVSQSPRYKVAKRGQDVALRCDPISGHVSLFWYQQALGQGPEFLTYFQNEAQLDKSGLPSDRFFAERPEGSVSTLKIQRTQQEDSAVYLCASSFTLAGGRSYNEQFFGPGTRLTVL.